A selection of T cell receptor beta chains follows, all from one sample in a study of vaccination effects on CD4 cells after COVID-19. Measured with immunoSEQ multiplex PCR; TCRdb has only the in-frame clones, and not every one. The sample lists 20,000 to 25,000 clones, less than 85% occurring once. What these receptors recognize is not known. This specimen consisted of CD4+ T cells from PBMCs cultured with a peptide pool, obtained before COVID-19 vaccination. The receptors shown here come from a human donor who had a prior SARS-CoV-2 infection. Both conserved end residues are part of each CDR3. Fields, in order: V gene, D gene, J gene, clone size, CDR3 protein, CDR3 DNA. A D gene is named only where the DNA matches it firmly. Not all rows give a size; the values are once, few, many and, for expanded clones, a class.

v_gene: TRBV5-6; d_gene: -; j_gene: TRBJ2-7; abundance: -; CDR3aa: CASSLWGEQYF; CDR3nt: TGTGCCAGCAGCTTGTGGGGCGAGCAGTACTTC
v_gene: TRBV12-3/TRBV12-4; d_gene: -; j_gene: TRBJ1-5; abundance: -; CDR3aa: CASSFGRNQPQHF; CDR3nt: TGTGCCAGCAGTTTTGGTAGGAATCAGCCCCAGCATTTT
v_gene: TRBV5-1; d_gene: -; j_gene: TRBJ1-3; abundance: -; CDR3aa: CASSFTTGNTIYF; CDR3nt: TGCGCCAGCAGCTTTACGACCGGAAACACCATATATTTT
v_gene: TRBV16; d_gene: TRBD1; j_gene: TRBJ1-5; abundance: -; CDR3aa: CASSQSTGEQPQHF; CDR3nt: TGTGCCAGCAGCCAATCTACAGGGGAACAGCCCCAGCATTTT
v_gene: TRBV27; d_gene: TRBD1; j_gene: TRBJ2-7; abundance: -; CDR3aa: CASSLRQGLPYEQYF; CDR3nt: TGTGCCAGCAGTTTGCGACAGGGGCTACCCTACGAGCAGTACTTC
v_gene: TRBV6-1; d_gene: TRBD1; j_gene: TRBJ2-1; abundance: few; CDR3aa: CASSETLQGAEEQFF; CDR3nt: TGTGCCAGCAGTGAAACCTTGCAGGGGGCAGAGGAGCAGTTCTTC
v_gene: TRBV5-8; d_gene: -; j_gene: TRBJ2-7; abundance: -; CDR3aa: CASSLFWGPYEQYF; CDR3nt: TGTGCCAGCAGCTTGTTTTGGGGACCCTACGAGCAGTACTTC
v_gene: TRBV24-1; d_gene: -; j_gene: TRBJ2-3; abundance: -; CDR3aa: CATSDWITDTQYF; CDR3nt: TGTGCCACCAGTGACTGGATCACAGATACGCAGTATTTT
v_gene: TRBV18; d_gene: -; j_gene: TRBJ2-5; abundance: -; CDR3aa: CASSLTQNQETQYF; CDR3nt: TGTGCCAGCTCACTTACACAGAACCAAGAGACCCAGTACTTC
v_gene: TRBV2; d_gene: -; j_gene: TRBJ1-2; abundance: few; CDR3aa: CASNWRENGYTF; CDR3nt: TGTGCCAGCAACTGGAGGGAAAATGGCTACACCTTC
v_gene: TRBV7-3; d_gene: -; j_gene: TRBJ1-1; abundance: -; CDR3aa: CASSQTPGGGTEAFF; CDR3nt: TGTGCCAGCAGCCAAACCCCGGGAGGTGGCACTGAAGCTTTCTTT
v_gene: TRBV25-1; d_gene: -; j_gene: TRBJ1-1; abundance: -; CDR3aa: CASIGQLNTEAFF; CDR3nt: TGTGCCAGCATTGGTCAGTTGAACACTGAAGCTTTCTTT
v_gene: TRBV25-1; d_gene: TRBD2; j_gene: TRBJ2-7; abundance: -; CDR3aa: CLAGARTGYEQYF; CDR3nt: TGCCTCGCGGGAGCTCGGACTGGGTACGAGCAGTACTTC
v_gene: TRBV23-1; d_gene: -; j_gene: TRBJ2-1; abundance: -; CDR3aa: CANLGEQFF; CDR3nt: TGCGCCAACTTGGGGGAGCAGTTCTTC
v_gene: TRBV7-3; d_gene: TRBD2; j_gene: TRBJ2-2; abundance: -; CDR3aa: CASSAVAGVNTGELFF; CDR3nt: TGTGCCAGCAGCGCCGTAGCGGGGGTTAACACCGGGGAGCTGTTTTTT
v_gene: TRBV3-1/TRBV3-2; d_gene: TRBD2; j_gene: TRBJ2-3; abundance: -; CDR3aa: CASSQWLVAGAADTQYF; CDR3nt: TGTGCCAGCAGCCAATGGCTTGTAGCGGGGGCCGCGGATACGCAGTATTTT
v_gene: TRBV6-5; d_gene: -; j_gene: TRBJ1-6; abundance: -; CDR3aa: CASSENYSPLHF; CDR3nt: TGTGCCAGCAGCGAGAACTATTCACCCCTCCACTTT
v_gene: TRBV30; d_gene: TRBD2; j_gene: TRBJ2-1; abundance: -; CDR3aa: CAWDPPSGEPRYNEQFF; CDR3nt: TGTGCCTGGGACCCGCCTAGCGGAGAGCCCCGCTACAATGAGCAGTTCTTC
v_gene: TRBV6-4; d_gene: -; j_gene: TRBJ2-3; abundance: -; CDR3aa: CASSVGYPGDTQYF; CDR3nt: TGTGCCAGCAGTGTCGGCTATCCGGGAGACACGCAGTATTTT
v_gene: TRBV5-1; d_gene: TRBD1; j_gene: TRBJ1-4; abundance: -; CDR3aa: CASSLTGQGREKLFF; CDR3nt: TGCGCCAGCAGCTTGACGGGACAGGGAAGGGAAAAACTGTTTTTT
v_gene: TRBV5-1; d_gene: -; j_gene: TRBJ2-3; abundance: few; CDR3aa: CASSLDPGTPIETQYF; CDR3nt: TGCGCCAGCAGCCTAGATCCCGGGACACCCATCGAGACGCAGTATTTT
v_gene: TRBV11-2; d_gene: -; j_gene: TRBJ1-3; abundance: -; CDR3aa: CASSLETGRGNTIYF; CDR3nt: TGTGCCAGCAGCTTGGAAACGGGTCGGGGAAACACCATATATTTT
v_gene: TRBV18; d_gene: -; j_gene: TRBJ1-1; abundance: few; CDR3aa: CASSPVTGLGNTEAFF; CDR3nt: TGTGCCAGCTCACCAGTTACAGGGTTGGGTAACACTGAAGCTTTCTTT
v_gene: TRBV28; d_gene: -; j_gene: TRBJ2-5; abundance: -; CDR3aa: CASSIKRRETQYF; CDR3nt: TGTGCCAGCAGTATTAAACGGAGAGAGACCCAGTACTTC
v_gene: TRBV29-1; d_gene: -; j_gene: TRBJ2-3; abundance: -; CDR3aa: CSVVLSTDTQYF; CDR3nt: TGCAGCGTTGTCCTAAGCACAGATACGCAGTATTTT
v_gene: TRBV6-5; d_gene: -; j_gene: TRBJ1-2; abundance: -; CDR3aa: CASSYGDSRDYGYTF; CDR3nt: TGTGCCAGCAGTTACGGGGATTCTAGGGACTATGGCTACACCTTC
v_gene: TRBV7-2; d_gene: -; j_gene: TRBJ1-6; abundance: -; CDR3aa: CASSPKGSSSYNSPLHF; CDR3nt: TGTGCCAGCAGCCCGAAGGGATCGAGCTCCTATAATTCACCCCTCCACTTT
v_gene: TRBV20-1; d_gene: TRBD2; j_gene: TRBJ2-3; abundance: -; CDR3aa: CSASRLAGGGDTQYF; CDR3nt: TGCAGTGCTAGTCGACTAGCGGGAGGGGGCGATACGCAGTATTTT
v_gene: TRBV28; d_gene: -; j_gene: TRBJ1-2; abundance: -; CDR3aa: CASSLEYDGYTF; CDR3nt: TGTGCCAGCAGTTTAGAATACGATGGCTACACCTTC
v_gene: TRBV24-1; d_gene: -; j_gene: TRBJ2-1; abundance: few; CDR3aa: CATSDLRQNEFF; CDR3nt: TGTGCCACCAGTGATTTGAGACAGAATGAGTTCTTC
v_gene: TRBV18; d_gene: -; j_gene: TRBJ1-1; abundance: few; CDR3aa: CASSSLATVNTEAFF; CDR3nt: TGTGCCAGCTCATCCCTAGCGACGGTGAACACTGAAGCTTTCTTT
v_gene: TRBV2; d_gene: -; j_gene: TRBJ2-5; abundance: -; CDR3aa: CATSGLALETQYF; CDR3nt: TGTGCCACATCTGGCCTAGCTCTCGAGACCCAGTACTTC
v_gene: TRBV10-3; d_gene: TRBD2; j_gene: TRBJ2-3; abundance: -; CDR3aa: CAISEMTSGTLGADTQYF; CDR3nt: TGTGCCATCAGTGAAATGACTAGCGGGACCTTAGGCGCAGATACGCAGTATTTT
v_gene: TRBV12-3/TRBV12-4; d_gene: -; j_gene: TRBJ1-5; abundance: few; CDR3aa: CASSLGLQPQHF; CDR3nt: TGTGCCAGCAGTTTGGGGTTACAGCCCCAGCATTTT
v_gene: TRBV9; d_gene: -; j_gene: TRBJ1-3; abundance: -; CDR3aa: CASSVGPSGNTIYF; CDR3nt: TGTGCCAGCAGCGTAGGTCCGTCTGGAAACACCATATATTTT
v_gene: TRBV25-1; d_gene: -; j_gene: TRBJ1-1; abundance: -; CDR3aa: CASSPRGEAFF; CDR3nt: TGTGCCAGCAGTCCAAGAGGTGAAGCTTTCTTT
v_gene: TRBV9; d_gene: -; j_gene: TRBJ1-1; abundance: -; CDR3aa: CASSVGWGGNTEAFF; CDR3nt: TGTGCCAGCAGCGTAGGTTGGGGAGGGAACACTGAAGCTTTCTTT
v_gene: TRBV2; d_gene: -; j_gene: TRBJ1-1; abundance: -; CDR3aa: CASSDYSEAFF; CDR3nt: TGTGCCAGCAGTGATTACAGTGAAGCTTTCTTT
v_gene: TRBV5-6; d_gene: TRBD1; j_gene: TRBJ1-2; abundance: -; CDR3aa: CASSLGQYTANYGYTF; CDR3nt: TGTGCCAGCAGCCTGGGACAGTATACAGCTAACTATGGCTACACCTTC
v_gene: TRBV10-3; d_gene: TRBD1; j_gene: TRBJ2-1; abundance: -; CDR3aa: CAISEGQGAYNEQFF; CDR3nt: TGTGCCATCAGTGAAGGACAGGGGGCCTACAATGAGCAGTTCTTC
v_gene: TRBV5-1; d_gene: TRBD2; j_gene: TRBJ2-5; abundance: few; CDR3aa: CASSLAGGETQYF; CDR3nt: TGCGCCAGCAGCTTGGCGGGGGGGGAGACCCAGTACTTC
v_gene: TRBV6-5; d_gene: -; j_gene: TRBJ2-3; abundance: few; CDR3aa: CASSQSYKDTQYF; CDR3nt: TGTGCCAGCAGTCAAAGCTACAAAGATACGCAGTATTTT
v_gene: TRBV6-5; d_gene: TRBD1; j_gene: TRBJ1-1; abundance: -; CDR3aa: CASTRQGMNTEAFF; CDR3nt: TGTGCCAGCACAAGACAGGGAATGAACACTGAAGCTTTCTTT
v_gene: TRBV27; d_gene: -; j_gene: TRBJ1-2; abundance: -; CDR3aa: CASSRGGDPNRNYGYTF; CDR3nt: TGTGCCAGCAGTCGGGGAGGAGACCCGAACAGGAACTATGGCTACACCTTC
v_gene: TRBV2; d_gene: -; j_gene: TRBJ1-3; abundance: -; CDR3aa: CASKDRGNTIYF; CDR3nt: TGTGCCAGCAAGGACCGTGGAAACACCATATATTTT
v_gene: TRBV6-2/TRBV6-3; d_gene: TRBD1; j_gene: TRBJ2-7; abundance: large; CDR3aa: CASSYNRDRGNYEQYF; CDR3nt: TGTGCCAGCAGTTACAACCGGGACAGGGGGAACTACGAGCAGTACTTC
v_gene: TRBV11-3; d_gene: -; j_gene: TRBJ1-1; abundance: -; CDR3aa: CASSFGQENTEAFF; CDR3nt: TGTGCCAGCAGCTTTGGTCAAGAGAACACTGAAGCTTTCTTT
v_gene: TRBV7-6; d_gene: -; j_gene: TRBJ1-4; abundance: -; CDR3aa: CASSPRGGTNEKLFF; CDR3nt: TGTGCCAGCAGCCCCCGAGGGGGAACTAATGAAAAACTGTTTTTT
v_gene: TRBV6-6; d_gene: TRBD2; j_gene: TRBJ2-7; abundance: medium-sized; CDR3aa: CASSYGRESDEQYF; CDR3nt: TGTGCCAGCAGTTACGGGAGGGAATCTGACGAGCAGTACTTC
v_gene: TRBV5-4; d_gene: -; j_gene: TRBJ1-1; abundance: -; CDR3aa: CASSLSRGYTEAFF; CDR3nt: TGTGCCAGCAGCTTGAGCAGGGGCTACACTGAAGCTTTCTTT
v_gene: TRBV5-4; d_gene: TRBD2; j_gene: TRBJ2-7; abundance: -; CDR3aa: CASSVGLAGTGSYEQYF; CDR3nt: TGTGCCAGCAGCGTGGGACTAGCGGGGACGGGCTCCTACGAGCAGTACTTC
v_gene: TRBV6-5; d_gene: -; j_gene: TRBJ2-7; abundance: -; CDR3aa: CASSTAKQYF; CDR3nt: TGTGCCAGCAGCACAGCTAAGCAGTACTTC
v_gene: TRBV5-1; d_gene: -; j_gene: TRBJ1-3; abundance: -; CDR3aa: CASSLGMGALGNTIYF; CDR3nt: TGCGCCAGCAGCTTGGGGATGGGGGCTCTTGGAAACACCATATATTTT
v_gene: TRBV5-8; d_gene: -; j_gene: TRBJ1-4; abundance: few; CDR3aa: CASSDPGLLNEKLFF; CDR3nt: TGTGCCAGCAGCGATCCGGGACTCCTGAATGAAAAACTGTTTTTT
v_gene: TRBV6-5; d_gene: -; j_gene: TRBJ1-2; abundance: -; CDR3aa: CASNAGFDYYGYTF; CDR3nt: TGTGCCAGCAATGCCGGGTTCGATTACTATGGCTACACCTTC
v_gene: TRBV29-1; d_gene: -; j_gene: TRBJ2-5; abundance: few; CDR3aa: CSAGDTFQETQYF; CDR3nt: TGCAGCGCCGGGGACACCTTCCAAGAGACCCAGTACTTC
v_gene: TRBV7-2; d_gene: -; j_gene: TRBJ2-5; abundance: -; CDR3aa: CASSLGSSQETQYF; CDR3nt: TGTGCCAGCAGCTTAGGGAGCAGCCAAGAGACCCAGTACTTC